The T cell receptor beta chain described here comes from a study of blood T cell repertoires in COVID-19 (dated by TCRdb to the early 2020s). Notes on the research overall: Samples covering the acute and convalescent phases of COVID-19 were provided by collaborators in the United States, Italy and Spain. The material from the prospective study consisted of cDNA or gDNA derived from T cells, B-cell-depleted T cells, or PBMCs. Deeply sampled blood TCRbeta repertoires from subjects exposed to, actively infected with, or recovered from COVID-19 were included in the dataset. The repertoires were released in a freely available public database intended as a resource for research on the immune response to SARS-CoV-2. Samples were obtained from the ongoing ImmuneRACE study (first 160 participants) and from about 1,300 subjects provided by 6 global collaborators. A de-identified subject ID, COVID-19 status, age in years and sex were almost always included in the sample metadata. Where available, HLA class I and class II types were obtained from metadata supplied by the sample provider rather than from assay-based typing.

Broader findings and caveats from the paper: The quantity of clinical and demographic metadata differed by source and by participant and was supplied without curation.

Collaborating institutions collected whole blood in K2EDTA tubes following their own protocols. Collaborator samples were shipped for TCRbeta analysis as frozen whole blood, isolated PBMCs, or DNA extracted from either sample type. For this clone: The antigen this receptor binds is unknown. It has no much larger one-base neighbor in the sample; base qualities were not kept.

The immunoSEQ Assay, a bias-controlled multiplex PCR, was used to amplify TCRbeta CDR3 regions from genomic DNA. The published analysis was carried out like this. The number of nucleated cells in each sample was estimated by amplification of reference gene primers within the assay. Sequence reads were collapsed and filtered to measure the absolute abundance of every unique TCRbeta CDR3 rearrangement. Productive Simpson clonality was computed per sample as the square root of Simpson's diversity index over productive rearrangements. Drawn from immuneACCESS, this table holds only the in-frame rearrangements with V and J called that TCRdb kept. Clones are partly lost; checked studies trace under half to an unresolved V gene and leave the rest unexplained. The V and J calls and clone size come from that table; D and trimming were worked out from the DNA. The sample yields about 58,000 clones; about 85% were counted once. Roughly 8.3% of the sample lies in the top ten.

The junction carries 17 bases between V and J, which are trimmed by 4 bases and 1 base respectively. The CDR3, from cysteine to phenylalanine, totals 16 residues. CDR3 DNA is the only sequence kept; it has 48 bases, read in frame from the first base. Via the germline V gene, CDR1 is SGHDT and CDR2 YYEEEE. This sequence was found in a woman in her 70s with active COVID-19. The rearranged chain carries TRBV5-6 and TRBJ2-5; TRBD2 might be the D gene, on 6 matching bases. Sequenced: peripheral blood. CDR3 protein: CASSLPGGVVQETQYF. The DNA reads TGTGCCAGCAGCCTGCCGGGCGGGGTTGTCCAAGAGACCCAGTACTTC.